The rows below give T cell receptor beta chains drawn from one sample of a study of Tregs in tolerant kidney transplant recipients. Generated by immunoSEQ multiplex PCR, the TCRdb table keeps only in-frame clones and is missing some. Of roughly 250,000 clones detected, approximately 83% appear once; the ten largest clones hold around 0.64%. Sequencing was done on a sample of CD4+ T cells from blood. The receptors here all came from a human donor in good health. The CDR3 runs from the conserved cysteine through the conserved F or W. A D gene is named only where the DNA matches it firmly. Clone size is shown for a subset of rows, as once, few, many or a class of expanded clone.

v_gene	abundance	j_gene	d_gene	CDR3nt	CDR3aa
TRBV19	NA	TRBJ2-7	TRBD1	TGTGCCAGTAGTATGGGACAGGGTTTCGAGCAGTACTTC	CASSMGQGFEQYF
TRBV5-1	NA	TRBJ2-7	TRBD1	TGCGCCAGCCGTTCGGGACAGGGGCTGACCTACGAGCAGTACTTC	CASRSGQGLTYEQYF
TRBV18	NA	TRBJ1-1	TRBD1	TGTGCCAGCTCACCGGGACAGGTCCAAGGGGGGCAAGCTTTCTTT	CASSPGQVQGGQAFF
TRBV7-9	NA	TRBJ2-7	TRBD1	TGTGCCAGCAGCTCATCCTCACGCCGACAGGGGGCGGGTGAGCAGTACTTC	CASSSSSRRQGAGEQYF
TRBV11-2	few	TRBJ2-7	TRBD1	TGTGCCAGCAGCTATATAGGACAGGGGTCCTACGAGCAGTACTTC	CASSYIGQGSYEQYF
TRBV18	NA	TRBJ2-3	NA	TGTGCCAGCTCGTACAGGACTCCGAACACAGATACGCAGTATTTT	CASSYRTPNTDTQYF
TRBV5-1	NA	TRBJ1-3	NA	TGCGCCAGCAGCTTGAATACATTGATCTCTGGAAACACCATATATTTT	CASSLNTLISGNTIYF
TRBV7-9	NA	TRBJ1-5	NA	TGTGCCAGCAGCTTGGCAGGGACTCAGCCCCAGCATTTT	CASSLAGTQPQHF
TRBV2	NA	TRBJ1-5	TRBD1	TGTGCCAGCTACCGGGACAGGGGTATTGGCAATCAGCCCCGGCATTTT	CASYRDRGIGNQPRHF
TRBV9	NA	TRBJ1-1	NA	TGTGCCAGCAGCGTAGTATCGAACACTGAAGCTTTCTTT	CASSVVSNTEAFF